This TCR beta chain was profiled in a study of control samples from healthy donors and cancer patients. Germline-derived CDR1 and CDR2 are MNHNY and SVGAGI (reference sequence). V was shortened by 6 bases and J by 3 bases, with 11 bases between the two germline ends. This CDR3 comprises 13 residues. Profiled with immunoSEQ multiplex PCR; TCRdb holds only in-frame clones, not every one. The sample shows around 31,000 clones, approximately 93% of them seen only once. Sequenced: blood. This clonotype originated in a man in his 60s in good health. V is TRBV6-6 and J is TRBJ1-2; D possibly corresponds to TRBD1 (6 bases). The DNA for the CDR3 is TGTGCCAGCAGCCCAGGGGCTCACTATGGCTACACCTTC. This gives the protein CASSPGAHYGYTF.